The 24 T cell receptor beta chains given below trace back to one sample, sequenced in a study of blood T cell repertoires in COVID-19. Profiling relied on immunoSEQ multiplex PCR, and the TCRdb table lists in-frame clones only, not all of them. The sample contains around 190,000 clones, under 85% of which appear only once. Sequenced: peripheral blood. The source of these receptors is a human donor in a cohort sampled during active COVID-19.

This chain uses TRBV15 with TRBJ1-5; D ambiguous. Trimming pared 3 bases from V and 5 bases from J, leaving 14 bases between. The germline V gene has CDR1 LNHNV and CDR2 YYDKDF (reference sequence). The CDR3 has 15 amino acids. The CDR3 region is CATSRANSGYQPQHF. In DNA form, the CDR3 reads TGTGCCACCAGCAGGGCCAACAGCGGATATCAGCCCCAGCATTTT.

This clone was counted only a few times. V usage is TRBV18 and J usage is TRBJ2-1; the D gene is possibly TRBD1 (6 bases). The germline V gene encodes CDR1 KGHSH and CDR2 LQKENI. CDR3 length: 15 amino acids. The V end was cut by 6 bases, the J end by 1 base, with 13 bases between. The CDR3 reads CASSWGLPSYNEQFF. The CDR3 nucleotides are TGTGCCAGCTCTTGGGGGCTGCCATCCTACAATGAGCAGTTCTTC.

The chain recombines TRBV7-8 with TRBJ2-5, with 7 bases aligning to TRBD1. CDR1 SGHVS and CDR2 FQNEAQ come from the germline V gene. The J segment lost 2 bases and the V segment lost 5 bases, leaving 5 bases of the junction unmatched. There are 14 residues in the CDR3. For the CDR3, the DNA is TGTGCCAGCAGCGATGGGGACAGTCAAGAGACCCAGTACTTC. Translation gives CASSDGDSQETQYF.

The chain joins TRBV10-2 to TRBJ2-1, with 9 bases matching TRBD1. After removal of 3 bases from V and 4 bases from J, the junction contained 4 bases not matched to a gene. This CDR3 comprises 15 residues. Germline CDR1 and CDR2: WSHSY and SAAADI. DNA for the CDR3: TGCGCCAGCAGTGACCCGACAGGGGGGTACAATGAGCAGTTCTTC. This translates into CASSDPTGGYNEQFF.

The V call is TRBV5-4, the J call TRBJ2-7; TRBD2 matches 7 bases. V gave up 4 bases and J gave up 0 bases; unmatched junction bases: 4. Germline loops: CDR1 SGHNT, CDR2 YYREEE (reference sequence). The CDR3 contains 14 residues. CDR3 DNA: TGTGCCAGCAGCCTGGGGGGGGACTCCTACGAGCAGTACTTC. It yields the protein CASSLGGDSYEQYF.

This clone showed up just once. The CDR3 DNA reads TGTGCCAGCAGGCCCGGGACTAGTGGGAGAGAGACCCAGTACTTC. It is translated as CASRPGTSGRETQYF. J is TRBJ2-5 and V is TRBV2, with 8 bases aligning to TRBD2. The junction had 10 bases not matched to a gene; V was cut back by 6 bases and J by 4 bases. This CDR3 has 15 amino acids. Germline V gives CDR1 SNHLY, CDR2 FYNNEI.

The chain is built from TRBV7-3 and TRBJ1-3; tentative D call: TRBD1 (5 bases). Germline CDR1 is SGHTA and CDR2 is FQGTGA. The CDR3 runs 16 residues. V shed 5 bases and J shed 4 bases, with 18 bases lying between them. The CDR3 DNA is TGTGCCAGCAGCGCCGGGCGGGGCGTGGGGGGAAACACCATATATTTT. It encodes CASSAGRGVGGNTIYF. Together with reference TRBV7-3 and TRBJ1-3, the CDR3 gives the full variable domain: GAGVSQTPSNKVTEKGKYVELRCDPISGHTALYWYRQSLGQGPEFLIYFQGTGAADDSGLPNDRFFAVRPEGSVSTLKIQRTERGDSAVYLCASSAGRGVGGNTIYFGEGSWLTVV.

The chain joins TRBV5-4 to TRBJ1-4; possible D gene TRBD1, 5 bases. Between the trimmed V and J ends, which lost 4 bases and 3 bases, there was a span of 7 bases. The CDR3 runs to 13 residues. Germline-derived CDR1 and CDR2 are SGHNT and YYREEE (reference sequence). For the CDR3, the DNA is TGTGCCAGCAGCCCGGGGGCTAATGAAAAACTGTTTTTT. Its translation: CASSPGANEKLFF.

This chain uses TRBV9 with TRBJ2-3; D remains unclear. Deletions cut 3 bases from V and 1 base from J, with 12 bases between. The CDR3 length is 15 residues. Germline V lookup: CDR1 SGDLS, CDR2 YYNGEE. The CDR3 is CASSAGTAGTDTQYF. CDR3 nucleotides: TGTGCCAGCAGCGCCGGTACCGCCGGCACAGATACGCAGTATTTT.

CDR3 in DNA: TGTGCCAGCAGCATGCTAAGTAAGCGGGGCCCCTACAATGAGCAGTTCTTC. Translating it yields CASSMLSKRGPYNEQFF. J is TRBJ2-1 and V is TRBV5-6; TRBD2 matches 7 bases. V was clipped by 4 bases and J by 2 bases; unmatched bases: 12. The CDR3 consists of 17 residues. Germline V gene sequence: CDR1 SGHDT, CDR2 YYEEEE.

The chain joins TRBV6-1 to TRBJ2-7, with 9 bases identical to TRBD1. V dropped 0 bases and J dropped 4; count of bases not matched to a gene: 4. There are 15 residues in the CDR3. Germline values: CDR1 MNHNS, CDR2 SASEGT. The CDR3 reads CASSEAGTGSYEQYF. Here the CDR3 DNA reads TGTGCCAGCAGTGAAGCCGGGACAGGGAGTTACGAGCAGTACTTC.

This chain links TRBV20-1 with TRBJ2-7; TRBD1 aligns across 8 bases. CDR3 length equals 13 residues. Germline V gene data show CDR1 as DFQATT and CDR2 as SNEGSKA (reference sequence). The junction had 4 bases not matched to a gene; V was cut back by 3 bases and J by 3 bases. CDR3 in amino acids: CSASGQGLYEQYF. For the CDR3, the DNA is TGCAGTGCTAGTGGACAGGGACTCTACGAGCAGTACTTC.

This chain uses TRBV6-4 with TRBJ2-1; 9 positions agree with TRBD1. With V trimmed by 3 bases and J by 6 bases, 6 bases remained unmatched. The CDR3 contains 15 residues. Germline CDR1 MRHNA, CDR2 SNTAGT. CDR3 DNA sequence: TGTGCCAGCAGTGAAGGTGGGACAGGGTTCAATGAGCAGTTCTTC. This encodes CASSEGGTGFNEQFF.

This clone was counted a single time. V usage is TRBV20-1 and J usage is TRBJ1-1; no clear D gene. The CDR3 has 13 amino acids. With 3 bases removed from V and 0 bases from J, the gap between germline ends came to 8 bases. The germline V gene encodes CDR1 DFQATT and CDR2 SNEGSKA (reference sequence). CDR3 in amino acids: CSASRGMNTEAFF. The CDR3 DNA sequence: TGCAGTGCTAGTCGAGGAATGAACACTGAAGCTTTCTTT.

This sequence joins TRBV19 and TRBJ2-7, with 10 positions matching TRBD2. V gave up 7 bases and J gave up 2 bases; unmatched junction bases: 14. The CDR3 length is 17 residues. The V gene's germline CDR1 is LNHDA and CDR2 SQIVND (reference sequence). CDR3 in amino acids: CASTIGIAGGHPYEQYF. CDR3 sequence (DNA): TGTGCCAGTACCATTGGAATAGCGGGGGGCCACCCCTACGAGCAGTACTTC.

The rearrangement joins TRBV11-3 to TRBJ2-1; possible D gene TRBD1, 5 bases. From germline, CDR1 is SGHNT and CDR2 YENEEA. V was trimmed by 4 bases and J by 5 bases, leaving 9 bases between them. The CDR3 spans 13 residues. DNA for the CDR3: TGTGCCAGCAGCTCACAGGTCCACAATGAGCAGTTCTTC. This sequence encodes CASSSQVHNEQFF.

The chain recombines TRBV5-8 with TRBJ1-1; D gene ambiguous. There are 13 residues in the CDR3. Trimming took 3 bases from V and 4 from J, leaving 10 bases between them. The germline V gene has CDR1 SGHTS and CDR2 YDEGEE. CDR3 DNA sequence: TGTGCCAGCAGCTCGTGGAACAGCACTGAAGCTTTCTTT. Its protein product is CASSSWNSTEAFF.

The V call is TRBV11-2, the J call TRBJ1-3, with D unclear. CDR3 length: 17 residues. Germline values: CDR1 SGHAT, CDR2 FQNNGV. V was clipped by 7 bases and J by 4 bases, with 23 bases between them. The chain's CDR3 is CASTSFGRAGTGNTIYF. CDR3 DNA sequence: TGTGCCAGCACCAGCTTCGGGAGGGCGGGAACAGGAAACACCATATATTTT.

CDR3 DNA: TGTGCCAGCAGTTTCCCCGACAGGGGAACGGGATCCTACGAGCAGTACTTC. Amino acid sequence: CASSFPDRGTGSYEQYF. The V gene is TRBV27, the J gene TRBJ2-7, with 8 bases lining up with TRBD1. CDR1 and CDR2 from the germline V gene are MNHEY and SMNVEV (reference sequence). The V gene end was trimmed by 3 bases and the J gene end by 1 base; junction bases not matched to a gene: 11. There are 17 residues in the CDR3.

The chain uses TRBV7-8 and TRBJ2-7; D is possibly TRBD1 (7 bases). Looked up from germline, CDR1 is SGHVS and CDR2 is FQNEAQ. The length of the CDR3 is 15 residues. V was shortened by 4 bases and J by 6 bases, with 19 bases between the two germline ends. The CDR3 DNA sequence: TGTGCCAGCAGCTGGCGGGGACAGTTGCCTCTCGAGCAGTACTTC. It codes for CASSWRGQLPLEQYF.

The genes are TRBV5-1 and TRBJ1-1, with D possibly matching TRBD1 (6 bases). Per germline, CDR1 SGHRS and CDR2 YFSETQ. This CDR3 has 18 amino acids. V was shortened by 4 bases and J by 4 bases, with 26 bases between the two germline ends. As DNA, the CDR3 is TGCGCCAGCAGCGTTACAGGGAGGGAGGTGGACGGAAGCACTGAAGCTTTCTTT. Translated, it gives CASSVTGREVDGSTEAFF.

This rearrangement joins TRBV11-2 to TRBJ2-5, with 8 nucleotides matching TRBD2. This CDR3 comprises 15 residues. After removal of 3 bases from V and 0 bases from J, the junction contained 3 bases not matched to a gene. Germline V gene data show CDR1 as SGHAT and CDR2 as FQNNGV. CDR3 residues: CASSFSGTYQETQYF. CDR3 sequence (DNA): TGTGCCAGCAGCTTTAGCGGGACGTACCAAGAGACCCAGTACTTC.

The genes are TRBV3-1 (or the pseudogene TRBV3-2) and TRBJ1-1; D might be TRBD1 (5 bases). Germline CDR1 and CDR2: LGHDT and YNNKEL (reference sequence). The CDR3 has 21 amino acids. Between the trimmed V and J ends, which lost 2 bases and 0 bases, there was a span of 28 bases. The CDR3 loop is CASSQLSAPPISRDLNTEAFF. The CDR3 DNA sequence: TGTGCCAGCAGCCAATTATCTGCCCCGCCGATTTCCAGGGACTTGAACACTGAAGCTTTCTTT.

CDR3 sequence (DNA): TGCAGCGTTATAACCCTAGCGGGGACAAGCTCCTACAATGAGCAGTTCTTC. Translation: CSVITLAGTSSYNEQFF. V gene TRBV29-1 combines with J gene TRBJ2-1; 9 bases match TRBD2. CDR3 length: 17 residues. Germline V gives CDR1 SQVTM, CDR2 ANQGSEA. V gave up 5 bases and J gave up 0 bases; unmatched junction bases: 11.